This T cell receptor (beta chain) derives from a study of molecular identifiers for immune sequencing clone quantification (dated by TCRdb to 2017 to 2018). As for the study more broadly: For a replicate experiment, the RNA from either 20,000 or 100,000 naive CD8 T cells was divided into five aliquots, and four of those aliquots went on to sequencing. This methods study benchmarked molecular-identifier clustering-based TCR repertoire sequencing (MIDCIRS) and TCR RNA copy counting, using CD8 T cells to do so. The study at large found these results: The naive libraries included spiked-in Jurkat TCR RNA (under eleven copies' worth), and this Jurkat TCR RNA is not part of the donor repertoire. When barcode sub-clustering was not used, chimeric consensus sequences inflated TCR diversity, with chimeras reaching as high as 47%. Modeling estimated around 3 recovered TCR RNA copies per cell, compared with about 10 by digital PCR, which implies 25% to 30% capture efficiency. In CMV-specific effector cells, clones with more than 20 RNA copies contained over 97% of molecules, whereas in naive cells such clones contained under 1% of molecules. The sizes of highly expanded clones could end up underestimated when identical TCR molecules share a barcode. Spiked-in Jurkat TCR RNA equivalent to a single cell was reported to be detectable even among approximately 1 million naive CD8 T cells.

From the germline V gene, CDR1 is LGHNA and CDR2 is YSLEER. At the junction V is shortened by 4 bases and J by 5 bases, with 17 bases in between. From its cysteine to its phenylalanine, the CDR3 spans 15 amino acids. Only the CDR3 DNA is retained, 45 bases long and in frame from the first base. Library preparation used PCR. Reads for this sample came from a NextSeq 500. Bulk TCR libraries were made following a previously described method, with the TCR primers given in Table S5. The Qiagen AllPrep DNA/RNA kit was used to purify total RNA. Before analysis, reads from multiple sequencing runs of one library were combined. In the source study's methods: Reads were retained only if their TCR constant sequence matched exactly, and those retained reads were trimmed to 150 nt and grouped according to their 12-nt molecular barcodes. Within each barcode group, reads were sub-clustered at a 15% Levenshtein threshold, and quality-weighted consensus sequences were built per RNA molecule. Non-functional sequences were discarded, and so were lower-count sequences lying one edit away from another sequence. Based on fitting two negative binomial distributions, any barcode sub-cluster with under 20% of the maximum read count was discarded. The raw public data were reprocessed by TCRdb itself: fastp quality trimming at Q25, MiXCR clonotype calling, in-frame beta chains only. CDR3 protein duplicates are merged, each entry listing the most common genes and DNA. TCRdb, rather than the study authors, made the V and J calls. In this sample the table shows over 550,000 distinct CDR3 sequences, 25% of which occur a single time. The ten largest clones add up to 0.78% of the sample.

Libraries of naive CD8 T cells were built from approximately 20,000 to 1,000,000 sorted cells, with 10%, 30% or 50% of the purified RNA used. Naive CD8 T cells, defined as CD8+CD4-CCR7+CD45RA+, were FACS-sorted into RLT Plus buffer on a BD FACSAria II. To test detection sensitivity, Jurkat RNA equivalent to ten TCR copies was spiked into samples of roughly 19,000-1,000,000 naive CD8 T cells. CD8 T cells were enriched using RosetteSep CD8+ T Cell Enrichment Cocktail and Ficoll-Paque, and the enriched cells then underwent ACK red cell lysis. This clonotype was counted at least ten times. Its antigen remains undetermined. Base qualities are not provided; no much larger clone lies one nucleotide away.

The chain links TRBV4-3 with TRBJ1-1; the D gene is unclear. Sequencing was done on a sample of naive CD8+ T cells from blood, with Jurkat cell RNA spiked in. The sample's cell subset or site label is to be understood as: FACS-sorted CD8+CD4-CCR7+CD45RA+ naive T cells. This TCR was sampled from a human donor in good health. Some libraries in this study had Jurkat cell RNA spiked in. DNA sequence: TGCGCCAGCAGCCCGACACACCGGATAATGACTGAAGCTTTCTTT. This yields the protein CASSPTHRIMTEAFF.